This T cell receptor (beta chain) was retrieved from a study of T-cell memory formation after mild COVID-19. Study observations and caveats: Of the contracting clones, CD4+ ones lay mainly in CM and EM, and CD8+ ones in EMRA.

Worth noting for this clonotype: Antigen: not known.

Trimming left V 0 bases short and J 8 bases short, with 14 bases between. Germline V gives CDR1 SGHRS, CDR2 YFSETQ. This CDR3 spans 14 amino acids. TCRdb passed the 5' RACE reads through MiXCR, listing each CDR3 protein once. In the table there are around 130,000 distinct CDR3 sequences, 14% of which are singletons. The chain carries TRBV5-1 and TRBJ1-2, with a weak D call TRBD1 (6 bases). The clonotype comes from an adult woman who had mild COVID-19 (a few samples of this study predate the infection). Cell type and time point are not known. What was sequenced was PBMCs or a T cell subset sorted from them (not recorded which). This CDR3 reads CASSLAGQTNGYTF. Written as DNA, the CDR3 is TGCGCCAGCAGCTTGGCAGGACAGACCAACGGCTACACCTTC.